This T cell receptor (beta chain) is drawn from a study of blood T cell repertoires in COVID-19. About the study: PBMCs, B-cell-depleted T cells, or T cells provided the cDNA or gDNA that made up the material.

The sample holds a few counts of this clone. Clones were sequenced by immunoSEQ multiplex PCR, and TCRdb holds only the in-frame ones, with some missing. This repertoire shows more than 110,000 clones, approximately 81% found once; its top ten account for 5% to 7%. V was clipped by 9 bases and J by 4 bases, with 15 bases between them. Germline CDR1 is SNHLY and CDR2 is FYNNEI. The CDR3 runs to 13 residues. Input material: PBMCs or T cells enriched from blood (not recorded which). The receptor was isolated from a man in his forties or fifties with acute COVID-19. The chain is built from TRBV2 and TRBJ2-5; weak D call: TRBD2 (6 bases). The CDR3 loop reads CASSKRAGETQYF. The CDR3 DNA reads as TGTGCCAGTTCAAAGCGGGCTGGAGAGACCCAGTACTTC.